This T cell receptor (beta chain) was captured by sequencing in a study of beta chain features in type 1 diabetes. Study results and limitations: Among type 1 diabetes patients, VDJ junctions had fewer insertions and more deletions. Whether HLA type influences TCRB rearrangement remained unresolved here. People with Type 1 diabetes carried modestly yet significantly shorter TCRB CDR3s in all four CD4+ subsets.

As regards this clone: Antigen: not known.

The whole isolated RNA underwent reverse transcription, so sequencing captured expressed TCRB transcripts. Using immunoSEQ multiplex PCR, the repertoire was profiled, and TCRdb retains in-frame clones only, with some absent. This sample has a few hundred thousand clones, with around a tenth found just once. Per germline, CDR1 MDHEN and CDR2 SYDVKM. V was clipped by 7 bases and J by 1 base; unmatched bases: 3. The CDR3 has 14 residues. CD4+ cells of the naive, central memory, regulatory and stem cell-like memory types were sorted via CD45RO/CCR7/CD25/CD127/CD95/CD27. Without exception, sorted populations had purity beyond 95%.

Sequencing was done on a sample of central memory CD4+ T cells from blood. The chain carries TRBV28 and TRBJ2-4, with 8 nucleotides matching TRBD2. This TCR derives from a man under 40 with type 1 diabetes. The CDR3 sequence is CASTGGRAKNIQYF. CDR3 bases: TGTGCCAGCACGGGCGGGAGGGCCAAAAACATTCAGTACTTC.